The clone carrying this T cell receptor (beta chain) was picked up a small number of times. What it binds is not known. TCRdb analysed the 5' RACE reads with MiXCR anew, one entry per CDR3 protein. The sample has hundreds of thousands of distinct CDR3 sequences, over 15% seen once. This sample was included in a study of identical twins. Study-wide results and caveats: Within monozygotic twins, out-of-frame TCR alpha sharing was underestimated by the models. A partial confounding effect on zero-insertion analyses could come from invariant MAIT and iNKT cells.

CDR1 and CDR2 (germline): GTSNPN, SVGIG (reference sequence). The ends lost 2 bases at V and 7 bases at J; junction bases unmatched: 7. The CDR3 loop spans 14 amino acids. These same data were also listed under a study on T cells expressing NK-cell markers.

This receptor was obtained from a woman between 18 and 29 years old in good health. Sequencing input: PBMCs. The V gene is TRBV30, the J gene TRBJ2-1; 8 bases map to TRBD1. The CDR3 DNA is TGTGCCTGGAGTCCCTGGACAGGGCGGAATGAGCAGTTCTTC. This sequence encodes CAWSPWTGRNEQFF.